Following are 10 T cell receptor beta chains from one sample sequenced in a study of T cells in Graves' hyperthyroidism and ophthalmopathy. The investigators amplified TCR beta CDR3 regions from RNA transcripts. A first-round RT-PCR of the TCR CDR3 used the HTBI primer set. Each CDR3 protein gets one entry after TCRdb re-called the multiplex PCR reads with MiXCR. The sample has roughly 510,000 distinct CDR3 sequences; approximately 49% are singletons. The sample was peripheral blood or thyroid tissue (not recorded which). The receptors stem from an adult woman with Graves' disease, either hyperthyroidism or ophthalmopathy (not recorded which).

The sample holds many counts of this clonotype. J is TRBJ2-7 and V is TRBV7-2, with a possible D match to TRBD1 (6 bases). The CDR3 covers 17 residues. V was pared by 5 bases and J by 7 bases, with 27 bases between. Germline CDR1 and CDR2: SGHTA and FQGNSA. The CDR3 is CASSRPGHYLPSREQYF. Written as DNA, the CDR3 is TGTGCCAGCAGCCGACCGGGACACTACCTCCCTTCGAGGGAGCAGTACTTC.

Concerning this clonotype itself: One base away lies a much larger clone, so this may be a sequencing read error. V is TRBV7-3 and J is TRBJ2-7, with TRBD1 matching over 7 bases. The CDR3 is 14 amino acids. Germline V gene sequence: CDR1 SGHTA, CDR2 FQGTGA. Trimming took 5 bases from V and 2 from J; bases not matched to a gene: 6. CDR3 in DNA: TGTGCCAGCAGCCTCCGGGACAGTCCCTACGAGCAGTACTTC. Amino acids: CASSLRDSPYEQYF.

In its sample, this clonotype was seen a few times. The CDR3: CASSVATAPNSPLHF. CDR3 sequence (DNA): TGTGCCAGCAGCGTAGCGACAGCACCTAATTCACCCCTCCACTTT. The gene calls are TRBV9 and TRBJ1-6, with D maybe TRBD1 (5 bases). The CDR3 has 15 residues. With 0 bases removed from V and 6 bases from J, the gap between germline ends came to 10 bases. Germline CDR1 is SGDLS and CDR2 is YYNGEE. Looking up the rest from reference TRBV9 and TRBJ1-6 gives the full variable domain: DSGVTQTPKHLITATGQRVTLRCSPRSGDLSVYWYQQSLDQGLQFLIQYYNGEERAKGNILERFSAQQFPDLHSELNLSSLELGDSALYFCASSVATAPNSPLHFGNGTRLTVT.

V is TRBV5-1 and J is TRBJ1-2, with 9 bases aligning to TRBD1. This CDR3 is built from 13 residues. V was clipped by 5 bases and J by 8 bases; unmatched bases: 7. Germline V gives CDR1 SGHRS, CDR2 YFSETQ. CDR3 DNA: TGCGCCAGCAGTCGGGACAGGGCGAGGGGCTACACCTTC. Translation gives CASSRDRARGYTF.

This clonotype was seen at least ten times. V usage is TRBV2 and J usage is TRBJ2-2; D may correspond to TRBD1 or TRBD2 (5 bases each). Germline loops: CDR1 SNHLY, CDR2 FYNNEI. The V end was cut by 0 bases, the J end by 4 bases, with 12 bases between. This CDR3 is built from 16 residues. Written as DNA, the CDR3 is TGTGCCAGCAGTGAAGCAGGGACCGGGTCCACCGGGGAGCTGTTTTTT. Its translation is CASSEAGTGSTGELFF.

This chain links TRBV29-1 with TRBJ1-2; TRBD1 matches at 7 bases. CDR3 length equals 12 residues. Germline-derived CDR1 and CDR2 are SQVTM and ANQGSEA. Germline trimming cut 3 bases from V and 6 bases from J; bases unmatched to any gene: 4. Written as DNA, the CDR3 is TGCAGCGTTGATAGGGGGCGCGATGGCTACACCTTC. It codes for CSVDRGRDGYTF. Full variable domain (missing parts from reference TRBV29-1 and TRBJ1-2): SAVISQKPSRDICQRGTSLTIQCQVDSQVTMMFWYRQQPGQSLTLIATANQGSEATYESGFVIDKFPISRPNLTFSTLTVSNMSPEDSSIYLCSVDRGRDGYTFGSGTRLTVV.

This clonotype appeared many times. Sequence at one end of the junction differs from germline and may be a read error. The V call is TRBV6-1, the J call TRBJ1-1; the match to TRBD1 covers 7 bases. Germline lookup yields CDR1 MNHNS and CDR2 SASEGT. This CDR3 is built from 12 residues. The CDR3 here is CASRDRNTDAFF. CDR3 nucleotide sequence: TGTGCCAGCAGGGACAGGAACACTGACGCTTTCTTT.

CDR3 DNA: TGTGCCACCAGCCCCGACAGATTAGACTACGAGCAGTACTTC. It codes for CATSPDRLDYEQYF. This sequence joins TRBV24-1 and TRBJ2-7; D is perhaps TRBD1 (5 bases). The CDR3 is 14 residues long. V dropped 7 bases and J dropped 3 bases, with 15 bases sitting between them. CDR1 is KGHDR, CDR2 SFDVKD, per germline.

This chain uses TRBV5-1 with TRBJ2-7; weak D call: TRBD1 (8 bases). CDR3 length: 16 amino acids. Germline values: CDR1 SGHRS, CDR2 YFSETQ. Deletions cut 4 bases from V and 7 bases from J, with 24 bases between. The CDR3: CASSREAGGVGGEQYF. CDR3 nucleotide sequence: TGCGCCAGCAGCCGGGAGGCAGGGGGCGTTGGCGGGGAGCAGTACTTC.

On this clonotype: A read error may be the cause here, since a much bigger clone is one base away. The chain is built from TRBV20-1 and TRBJ2-5, with a weak D call TRBD2 (5 bases). Germline CDR1 is DFQATT and CDR2 is SNEGSKA (reference sequence). V was cut by 6 bases and J by 5 bases, with 13 bases left in between. The CDR3 is made up of 12 amino acids. In nucleotides, the CDR3 is TGCAGTGCAAACCCCCGGAGGGAGACCCAGTACTTC. Translated, it gives CSANPRRETQYF.